A selection of T cell receptor beta chains follows, all from one sample in a study of HIV-infected patients and healthy controls. TCRdb ran MiXCR on the 5' RACE reads and lists one entry per CDR3 protein. The sample comprises about 15,000 distinct CDR3 sequences, 7% of which are singletons, and roughly 8.5% rests with the top ten. The material sequenced was blood. These receptors were obtained from an adult in good health. CDR3s include the opening cysteine and the closing phenylalanine or tryptophan. Each record gives: clone size, D gene, V gene, J gene, CDR3 DNA, CDR3 protein. D genes are given only for firm matches. Only part of the rows carry a size: once, few, many, or a class if the clone is expanded.

clone_size: many; d_call: .; v_call: TRBV20-1; j_call: TRBJ2-6; cdr3_nt: TGCAGTGCTACGGGTTCCGGACGGGACTCTGGGGCCAACGTCCTGACTTTC; cdr3_aa: CSATGSGRDSGANVLTF
clone_size: many; d_call: .; v_call: TRBV4-2; j_call: TRBJ2-4; cdr3_nt: TGTGCCAGCAGCCGCCAAGTGGAAGTCAACTTGGAAAACATTCAGTACTTC; cdr3_aa: CASSRQVEVNLENIQYF
clone_size: few; d_call: .; v_call: TRBV7-9; j_call: TRBJ2-5; cdr3_nt: TGTGCCAGCAGCTTTGACGGACCCCAAGAGACCCAGTACTTC; cdr3_aa: CASSFDGPQETQYF
clone_size: many; d_call: TRBD2; v_call: TRBV4-2; j_call: TRBJ2-1; cdr3_nt: TGTGCCAGCAGCCAAGAAAGGCGGGGGGACTACAATGAGCAGTTCTTC; cdr3_aa: CASSQERRGDYNEQFF
clone_size: .; d_call: TRBD1; v_call: TRBV24-1; j_call: TRBJ2-2; cdr3_nt: TGTGCCACCAGCCAAGGACAGGGGTACACCGGGGAGCTGTTTTTT; cdr3_aa: CATSQGQGYTGELFF
clone_size: few; d_call: TRBD2; v_call: TRBV4-2; j_call: TRBJ2-2; cdr3_nt: TGTGCCAGCAGCCAAGATCCGCCCGGGAGGGTGGGGACCGGGGAGCTGTTTTTT; cdr3_aa: CASSQDPPGRVGTGELFF
clone_size: many; d_call: .; v_call: TRBV29-1; j_call: TRBJ2-5; cdr3_nt: TGCAGCGTTGAAGGGACAGCCGTCGGAGAGACCCAGTACTTC; cdr3_aa: CSVEGTAVGETQYF
clone_size: many; d_call: .; v_call: TRBV5-1; j_call: TRBJ2-3; cdr3_nt: TGCGCCAGCAGCTTGGAGGGGGGCCCGGGAGATACGCAGTATTTT; cdr3_aa: CASSLEGGPGDTQYF
clone_size: many; d_call: .; v_call: TRBV10-3; j_call: TRBJ2-7; cdr3_nt: TGTGCCATCAGTGACCTCTCCTCGGCCCCCTACGAGCAGTACTTC; cdr3_aa: CAISDLSSAPYEQYF
clone_size: many; d_call: .; v_call: TRBV6-1; j_call: TRBJ1-4; cdr3_nt: TGTGCCAGCAGTGAAAAGTCAGGTTTGAGGGAAAAACTGTTTTTT; cdr3_aa: CASSEKSGLREKLFF
clone_size: .; d_call: .; v_call: TRBV7-2; j_call: TRBJ2-6; cdr3_nt: TGTGCCAGCAGAAGCTCTGGGGCCAACGTCCTGACTTTC; cdr3_aa: CASRSSGANVLTF
clone_size: many; d_call: TRBD2; v_call: TRBV24-1; j_call: TRBJ2-3; cdr3_nt: TGTGCCACCAGTGACCAAGGACTAGCGGAGGGGGCTAGCACAGATACGCAGTATTTT; cdr3_aa: CATSDQGLAEGASTDTQYF
clone_size: many; d_call: .; v_call: TRBV3-1; j_call: TRBJ2-2; cdr3_nt: TGTGCCAGCAGCCAGTTACTGAACACCGGGGAGCTGTTTTTT; cdr3_aa: CASSQLLNTGELFF
clone_size: many; d_call: .; v_call: TRBV5-4; j_call: TRBJ2-5; cdr3_nt: TGTGCCAGCAGCACCGGGACTTTTCAAGAGACCCAGTACTTC; cdr3_aa: CASSTGTFQETQYF
clone_size: many; d_call: .; v_call: TRBV10-3; j_call: TRBJ2-7; cdr3_nt: TGTGCCATCAGTGTTCCTGGGGGGTACGAGCAGTACTTC; cdr3_aa: CAISVPGGYEQYF
clone_size: many; d_call: .; v_call: TRBV25-1; j_call: TRBJ2-7; cdr3_nt: TGTGCCAGCAGTGAAGATGGGCAGATCTACGAGCAGTACTTC; cdr3_aa: CASSEDGQIYEQYF
clone_size: few; d_call: .; v_call: TRBV28; j_call: TRBJ1-2; cdr3_nt: TGTGCCAGCAGCCGAAACTATGGCTACACCTTC; cdr3_aa: CASSRNYGYTF
clone_size: medium-sized; d_call: .; v_call: TRBV27; j_call: TRBJ2-4; cdr3_nt: TGTGCCAGCAGTAAAGCCTCCCCCAGCATTCAGTACTTC; cdr3_aa: CASSKASPSIQYF
clone_size: many; d_call: .; v_call: TRBV30; j_call: TRBJ2-4; cdr3_nt: TGTGCCTGCGTTGGACGTCCAAACATTCAGTACTTC; cdr3_aa: CACVGRPNIQYF
clone_size: many; d_call: .; v_call: TRBV27; j_call: TRBJ2-5; cdr3_nt: TGTGCCAGCAGTTCACGCCAAGAGACCCAGTACTTC; cdr3_aa: CASSSRQETQYF
clone_size: many; d_call: .; v_call: TRBV12-3/TRBV12-4; j_call: TRBJ1-2; cdr3_nt: TGTGCCAGCACTGAGGGGTCCCTCTATGGCTACACCTTC; cdr3_aa: CASTEGSLYGYTF
clone_size: many; d_call: .; v_call: TRBV6-1; j_call: TRBJ1-5; cdr3_nt: TGTGCCAGCAGTGGGGGGAATAGCAATCAGCCCCAGCATTTT; cdr3_aa: CASSGGNSNQPQHF
clone_size: many; d_call: .; v_call: TRBV5-4; j_call: TRBJ2-3; cdr3_nt: TGTGCCAGCAGCCCCGCTTCGGGGGCCGGGACAGATACGCAGTATTTT; cdr3_aa: CASSPASGAGTDTQYF